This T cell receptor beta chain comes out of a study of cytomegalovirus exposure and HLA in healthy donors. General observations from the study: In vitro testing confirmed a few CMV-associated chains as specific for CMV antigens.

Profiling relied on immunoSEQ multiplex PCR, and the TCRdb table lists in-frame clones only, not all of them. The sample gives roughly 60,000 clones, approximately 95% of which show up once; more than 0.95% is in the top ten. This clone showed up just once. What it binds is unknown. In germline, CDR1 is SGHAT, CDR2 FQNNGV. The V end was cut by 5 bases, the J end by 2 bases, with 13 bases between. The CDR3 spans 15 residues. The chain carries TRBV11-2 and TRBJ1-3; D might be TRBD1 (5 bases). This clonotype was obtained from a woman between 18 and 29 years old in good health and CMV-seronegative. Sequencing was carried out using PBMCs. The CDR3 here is CASSRGGRAGNTIYF. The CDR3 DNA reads TGTGCCAGCAGCCGCGGGGGACGGGCTGGAAACACCATATATTTT.